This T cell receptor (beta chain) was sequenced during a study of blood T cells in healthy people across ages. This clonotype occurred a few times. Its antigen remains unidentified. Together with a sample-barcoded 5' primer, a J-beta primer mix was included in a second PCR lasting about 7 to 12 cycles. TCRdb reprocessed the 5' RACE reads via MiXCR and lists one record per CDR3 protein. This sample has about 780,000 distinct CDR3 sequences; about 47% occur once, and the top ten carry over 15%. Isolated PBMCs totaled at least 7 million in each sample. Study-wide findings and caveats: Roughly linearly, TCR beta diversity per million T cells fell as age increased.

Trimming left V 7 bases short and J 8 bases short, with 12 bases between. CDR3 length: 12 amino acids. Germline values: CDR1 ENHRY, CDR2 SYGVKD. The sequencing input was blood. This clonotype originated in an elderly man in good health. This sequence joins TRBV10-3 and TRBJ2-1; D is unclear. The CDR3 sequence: CAIITGADEQFF. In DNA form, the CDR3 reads TGTGCCATCATTACCGGCGCCGATGAGCAGTTCTTC.